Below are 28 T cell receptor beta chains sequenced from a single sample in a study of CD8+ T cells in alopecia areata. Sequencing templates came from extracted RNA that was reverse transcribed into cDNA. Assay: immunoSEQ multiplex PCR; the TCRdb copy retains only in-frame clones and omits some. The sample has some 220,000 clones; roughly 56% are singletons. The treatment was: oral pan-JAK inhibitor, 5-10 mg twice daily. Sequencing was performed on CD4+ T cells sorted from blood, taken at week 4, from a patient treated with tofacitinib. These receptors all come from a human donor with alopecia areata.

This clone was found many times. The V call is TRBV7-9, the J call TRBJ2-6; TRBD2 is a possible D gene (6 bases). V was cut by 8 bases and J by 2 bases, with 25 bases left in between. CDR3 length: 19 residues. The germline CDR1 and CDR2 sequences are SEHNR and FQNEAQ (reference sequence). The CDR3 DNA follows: TGTGCCAGCGACTTGCGGGGTGCTACCTGGCGGCCTGGGGCCAACGTCCTGACTTTC. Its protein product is CASDLRGATWRPGANVLTF.

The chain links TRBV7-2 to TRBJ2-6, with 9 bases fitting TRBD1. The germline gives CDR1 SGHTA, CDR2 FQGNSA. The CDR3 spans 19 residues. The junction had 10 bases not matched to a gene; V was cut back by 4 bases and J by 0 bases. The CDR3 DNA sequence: TGTGCCAGCAGCTCTCAGGTTATGACAGGGGGCTCTGGGGCCAACGTCCTGACTTTC. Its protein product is CASSSQVMTGGSGANVLTF.

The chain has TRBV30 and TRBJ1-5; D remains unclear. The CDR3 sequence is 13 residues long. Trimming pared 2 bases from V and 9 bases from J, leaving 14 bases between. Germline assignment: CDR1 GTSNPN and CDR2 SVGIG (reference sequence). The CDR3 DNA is TGTGCCTGGAGTCTTACACGACAAGGGCCCCAGCATTTT. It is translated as CAWSLTRQGPQHF.

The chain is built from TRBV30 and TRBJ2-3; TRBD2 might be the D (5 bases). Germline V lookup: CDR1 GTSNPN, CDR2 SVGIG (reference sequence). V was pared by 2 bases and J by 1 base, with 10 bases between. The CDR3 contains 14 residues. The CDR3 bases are TGTGCCTGGAGTCGGGGAGAGGGCACAGATACGCAGTATTTT. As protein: CAWSRGEGTDTQYF.

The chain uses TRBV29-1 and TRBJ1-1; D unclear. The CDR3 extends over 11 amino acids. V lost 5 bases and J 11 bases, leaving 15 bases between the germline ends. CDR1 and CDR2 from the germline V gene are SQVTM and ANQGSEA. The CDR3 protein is CSVSTSSRAFF. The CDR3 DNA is TGCAGCGTTAGTACCTCCTCGAGGGCTTTCTTT.

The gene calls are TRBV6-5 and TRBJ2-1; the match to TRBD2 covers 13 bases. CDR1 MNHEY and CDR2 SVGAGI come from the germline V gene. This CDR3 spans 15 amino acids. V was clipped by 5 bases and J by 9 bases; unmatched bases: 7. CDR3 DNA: TGTGCCAGCAGTGCAACTAGCGGGGGGGCCGGTGAGCAGTTCTTC. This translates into CASSATSGGAGEQFF.

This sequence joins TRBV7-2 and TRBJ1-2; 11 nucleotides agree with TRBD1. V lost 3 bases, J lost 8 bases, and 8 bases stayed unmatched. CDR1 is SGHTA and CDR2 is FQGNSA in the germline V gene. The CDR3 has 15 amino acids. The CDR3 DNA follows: TGTGCCAGCAGCTTTCGGACAGGGGGCGAGATAGGCTACACCTTC. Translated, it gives CASSFRTGGEIGYTF.

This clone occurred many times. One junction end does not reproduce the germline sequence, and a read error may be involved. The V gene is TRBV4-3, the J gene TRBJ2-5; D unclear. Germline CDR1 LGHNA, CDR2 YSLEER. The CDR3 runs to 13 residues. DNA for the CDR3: TGCGCCAGCAGCCATTCCGTCCAAGGGACCCAGTACTTC. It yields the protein CASSHSVQGTQYF.

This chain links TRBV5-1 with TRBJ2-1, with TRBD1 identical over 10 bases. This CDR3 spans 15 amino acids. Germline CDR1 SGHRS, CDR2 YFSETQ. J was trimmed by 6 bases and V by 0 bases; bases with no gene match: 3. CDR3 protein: CASSLAGQGTNEQFF. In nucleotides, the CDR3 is TGCGCCAGCAGCTTGGCGGGACAGGGGACCAATGAGCAGTTCTTC.

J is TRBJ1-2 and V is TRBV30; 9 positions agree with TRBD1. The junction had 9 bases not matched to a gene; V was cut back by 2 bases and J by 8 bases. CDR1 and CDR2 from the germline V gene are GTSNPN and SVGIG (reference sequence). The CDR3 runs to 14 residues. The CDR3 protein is CAWSTGQGPFGYTF. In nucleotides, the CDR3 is TGTGCCTGGAGTACAGGACAGGGGCCTTTCGGCTACACCTTC. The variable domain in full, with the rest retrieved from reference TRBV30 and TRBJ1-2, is SQTIHQWPATLVQPVGSPLSLECTVEGTSNPNLYWYRQAAGRGLQLLFYSVGIGQISSEVPQNLSASRPQDRQFILSSKKLLLSDSGFYLCAWSTGQGPFGYTFGSGTRLTVV.

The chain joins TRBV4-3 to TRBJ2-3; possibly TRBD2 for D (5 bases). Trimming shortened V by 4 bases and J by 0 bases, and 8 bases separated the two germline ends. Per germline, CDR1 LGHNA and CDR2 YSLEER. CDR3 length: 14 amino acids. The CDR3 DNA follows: TGCGCCAGCAGCCGGCGGGCCAGCACAGATACGCAGTATTTT. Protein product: CASSRRASTDTQYF.

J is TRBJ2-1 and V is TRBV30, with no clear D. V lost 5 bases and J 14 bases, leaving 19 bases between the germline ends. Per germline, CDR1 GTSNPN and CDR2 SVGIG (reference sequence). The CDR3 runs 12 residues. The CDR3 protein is CAWRSGPSYEFF. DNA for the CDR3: TGTGCCTGGCGCTCGGGCCCCAGTTATGAGTTCTTC. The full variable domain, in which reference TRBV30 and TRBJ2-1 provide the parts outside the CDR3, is SQTIHQWPATLVQPVGSPLSLECTVEGTSNPNLYWYRQAAGRGLQLLFYSVGIGQISSEVPQNLSASRPQDRQFILSSKKLLLSDSGFYLCAWRSGPSYEFFGPGTRLTVL.

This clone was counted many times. CDR3 in amino acids: CASSSIGTVNQPQHF. In nucleotides, the CDR3 is TGTGCCAGCAGCTCAATTGGGACAGTTAATCAGCCCCAGCATTTT. The chain links TRBV7-2 to TRBJ1-5; 7 bases fit TRBD1. Germline-derived CDR1 and CDR2 are SGHTA and FQGNSA. Trimming removed 4 bases from V and 4 bases from J; junction bases left unmatched: 7. This CDR3 is built from 15 residues.

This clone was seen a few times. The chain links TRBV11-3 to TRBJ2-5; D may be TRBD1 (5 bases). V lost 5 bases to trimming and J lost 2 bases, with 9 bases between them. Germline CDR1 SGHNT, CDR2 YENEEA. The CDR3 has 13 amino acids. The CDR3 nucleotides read TGTGCCAGCAGCCGGACACCACAAGAGACCCAGTACTTC. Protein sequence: CASSRTPQETQYF.

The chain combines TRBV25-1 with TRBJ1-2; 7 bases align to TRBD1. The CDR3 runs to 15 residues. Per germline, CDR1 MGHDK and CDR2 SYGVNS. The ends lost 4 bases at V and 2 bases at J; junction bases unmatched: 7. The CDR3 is CASSGENRGNYGYTF. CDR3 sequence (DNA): TGTGCCAGCAGTGGGGAAAACAGGGGCAACTATGGCTACACCTTC.

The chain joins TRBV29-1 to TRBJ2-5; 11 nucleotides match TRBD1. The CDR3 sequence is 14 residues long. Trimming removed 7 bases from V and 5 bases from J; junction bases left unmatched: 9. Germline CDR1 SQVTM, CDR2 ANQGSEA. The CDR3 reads CSASRTGGVETQYF. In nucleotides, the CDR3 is TGCAGCGCCTCCCGGACAGGGGGCGTGGAGACCCAGTACTTC.

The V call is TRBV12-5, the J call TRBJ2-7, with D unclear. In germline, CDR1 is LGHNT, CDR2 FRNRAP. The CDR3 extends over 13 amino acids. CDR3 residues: CATTPGTAYEQYF. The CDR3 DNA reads TGTGCCACGACTCCGGGCACAGCCTACGAGCAGTACTTC.

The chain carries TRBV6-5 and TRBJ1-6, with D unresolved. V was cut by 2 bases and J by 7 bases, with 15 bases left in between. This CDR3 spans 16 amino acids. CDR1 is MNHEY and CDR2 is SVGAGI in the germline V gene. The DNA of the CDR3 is TGTGCCAGCAGTTACGGGTCTATCAAACTAAATTCACCCCTCCACTTT. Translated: CASSYGSIKLNSPLHF.

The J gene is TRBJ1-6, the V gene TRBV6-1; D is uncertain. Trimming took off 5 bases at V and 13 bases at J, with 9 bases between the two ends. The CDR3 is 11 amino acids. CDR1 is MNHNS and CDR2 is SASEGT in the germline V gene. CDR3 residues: CASSFSDPLHF. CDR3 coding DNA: TGTGCCAGCAGTTTCTCGGATCCCCTCCACTTT.

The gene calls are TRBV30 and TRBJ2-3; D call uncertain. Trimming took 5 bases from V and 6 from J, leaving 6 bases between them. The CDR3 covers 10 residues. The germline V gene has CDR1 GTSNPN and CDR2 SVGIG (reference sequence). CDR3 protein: CAWAEDTQYF. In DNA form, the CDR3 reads TGTGCCTGGGCGGAGGATACGCAGTATTTT.

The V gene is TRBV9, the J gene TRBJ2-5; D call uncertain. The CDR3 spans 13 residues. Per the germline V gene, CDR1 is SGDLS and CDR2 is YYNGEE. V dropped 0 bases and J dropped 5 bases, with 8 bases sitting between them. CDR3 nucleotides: TGTGCCAGCAGCGTAGCTCTTGGGGAGACCCAGTACTTC. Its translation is CASSVALGETQYF. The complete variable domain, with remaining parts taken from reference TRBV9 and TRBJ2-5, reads DSGVTQTPKHLITATGQRVTLRCSPRSGDLSVYWYQQSLDQGLQFLIQYYNGEERAKGNILERFSAQQFPDLHSELNLSSLELGDSALYFCASSVALGETQYFGPGTRLLVL.

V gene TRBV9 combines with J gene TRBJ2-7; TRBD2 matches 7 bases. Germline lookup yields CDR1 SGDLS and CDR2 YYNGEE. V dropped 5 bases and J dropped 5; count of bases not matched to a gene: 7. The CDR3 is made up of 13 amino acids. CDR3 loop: CASSAREGHEQYF. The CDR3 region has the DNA TGTGCCAGCAGTGCCAGGGAGGGCCACGAGCAGTACTTC.

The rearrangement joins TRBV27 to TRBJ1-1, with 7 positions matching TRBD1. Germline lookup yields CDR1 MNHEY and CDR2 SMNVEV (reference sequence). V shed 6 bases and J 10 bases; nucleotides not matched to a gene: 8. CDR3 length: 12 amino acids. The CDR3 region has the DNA TGTGCCAGCAGCATAGGAGGGGGCCGAGCTTTCTTT. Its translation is CASSIGGGRAFF.

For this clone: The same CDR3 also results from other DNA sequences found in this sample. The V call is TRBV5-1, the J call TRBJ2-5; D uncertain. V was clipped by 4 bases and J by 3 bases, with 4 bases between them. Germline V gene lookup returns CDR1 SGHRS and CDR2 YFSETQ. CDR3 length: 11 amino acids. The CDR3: CASSREETQYF. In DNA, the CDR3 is TGCGCCAGCAGCCGTGAAGAGACCCAGTACTTC.

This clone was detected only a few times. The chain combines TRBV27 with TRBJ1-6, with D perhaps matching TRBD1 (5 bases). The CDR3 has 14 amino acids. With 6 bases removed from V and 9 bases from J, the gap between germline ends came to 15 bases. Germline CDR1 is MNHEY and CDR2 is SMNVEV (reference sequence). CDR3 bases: TGTGCCAGCAGCCAACCCGGGACGGCTTCACCCCTCCACTTT. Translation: CASSQPGTASPLHF.

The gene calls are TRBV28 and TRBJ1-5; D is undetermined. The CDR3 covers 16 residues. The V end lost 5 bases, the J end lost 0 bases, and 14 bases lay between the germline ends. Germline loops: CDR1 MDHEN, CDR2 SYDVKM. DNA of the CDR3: TGTGCCAGCAGTCCCGGCCGTACCTATAGCAATCAGCCCCAGCATTTT. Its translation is CASSPGRTYSNQPQHF.

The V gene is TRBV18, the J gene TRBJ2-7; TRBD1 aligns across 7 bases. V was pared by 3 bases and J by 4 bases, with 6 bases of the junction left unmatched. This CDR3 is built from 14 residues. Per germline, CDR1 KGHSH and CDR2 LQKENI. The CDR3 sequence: CASSPLSGGYEQYF. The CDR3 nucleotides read TGTGCCAGCTCACCTTTATCAGGGGGTTACGAGCAGTACTTC.

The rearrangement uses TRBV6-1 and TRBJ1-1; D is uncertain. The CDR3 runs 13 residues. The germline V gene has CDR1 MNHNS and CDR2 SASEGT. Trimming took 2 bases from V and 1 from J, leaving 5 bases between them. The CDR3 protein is CASSETWNTEAFF. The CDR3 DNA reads TGTGCCAGCAGTGAAACCTGGAACACTGAAGCTTTCTTT.